This T cell receptor beta chain was profiled in a study of OX40 agonist ivuxolimab in advanced cancers. On the study more broadly: Dose-escalation patients suffered from hepatocellular carcinoma, melanoma, renal cell or head and neck cancer. Under the entry rules, prior anti-PD-1, anti-PD-L1 or anti-CTLA-4 therapy was allowed, and about 38% had some.

Trimming cost V 4 bases and J 0 bases; bases outside gene matches: 5. The CDR3 sequence is 17 residues long. Germline values: CDR1 MDHEN, CDR2 SYDVKM. Produced via immunoSEQ multiplex PCR; TCRdb's table is partial and in-frame only. This sample carries under 70,000 clones, approximately 84% of them seen once, and the ten largest clones take approximately 2%. The sequencing used CD4+ or CD8+ T cells sorted from blood, collected in a trial of the OX40 agonist ivuxolimab. The clonotype originates from an adult with an advanced solid tumor such as melanoma, head and neck, liver or kidney cancer. J is TRBJ2-6 and V is TRBV28, with 8 nucleotides matching TRBD1. The CDR3 DNA follows: TGTGCCAGCAGTTCCGGACAGGGAACCTCTGGGGCCAACGTCCTGACTTTC. Protein sequence: CASSSGQGTSGANVLTF.